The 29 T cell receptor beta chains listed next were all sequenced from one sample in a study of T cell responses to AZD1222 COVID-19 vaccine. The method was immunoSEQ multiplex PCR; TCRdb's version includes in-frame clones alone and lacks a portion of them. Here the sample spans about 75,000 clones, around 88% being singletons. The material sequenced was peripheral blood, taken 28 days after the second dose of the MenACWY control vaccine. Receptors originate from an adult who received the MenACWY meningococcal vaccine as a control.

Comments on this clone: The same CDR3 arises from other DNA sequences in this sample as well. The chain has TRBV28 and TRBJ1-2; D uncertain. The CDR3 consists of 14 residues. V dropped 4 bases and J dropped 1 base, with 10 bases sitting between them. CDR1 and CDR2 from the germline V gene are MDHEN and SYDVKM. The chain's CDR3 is CASSSSPLNYGYTF. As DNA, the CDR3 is TGTGCCAGCAGTTCTAGCCCCCTTAACTATGGCTACACCTTC.

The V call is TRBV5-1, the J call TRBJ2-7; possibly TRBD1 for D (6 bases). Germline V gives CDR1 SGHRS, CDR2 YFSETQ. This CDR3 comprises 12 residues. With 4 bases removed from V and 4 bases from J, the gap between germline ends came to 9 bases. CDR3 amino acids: CASSEQGYEQYF. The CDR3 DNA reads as TGCGCCAGCAGCGAACAGGGTTACGAGCAGTACTTC.

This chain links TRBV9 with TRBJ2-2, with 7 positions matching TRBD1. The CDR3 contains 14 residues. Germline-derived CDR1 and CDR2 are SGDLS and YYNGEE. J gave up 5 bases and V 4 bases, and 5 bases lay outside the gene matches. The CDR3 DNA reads TGTGCCAGCAGCCAGGGACAGATAACCGGGGAGCTGTTTTTT. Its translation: CASSQGQITGELFF. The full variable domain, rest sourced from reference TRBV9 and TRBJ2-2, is DSGVTQTPKHLITATGQRVTLRCSPRSGDLSVYWYQQSLDQGLQFLIQYYNGEERAKGNILERFSAQQFPDLHSELNLSSLELGDSALYFCASSQGQITGELFFGEGSRLTVL.

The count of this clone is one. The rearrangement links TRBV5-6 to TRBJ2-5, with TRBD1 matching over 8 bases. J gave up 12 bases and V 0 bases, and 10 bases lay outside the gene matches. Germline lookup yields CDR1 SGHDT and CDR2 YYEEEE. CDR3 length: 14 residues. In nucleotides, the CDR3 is TGTGCCAGCAGCTTGGTACGGACAGGGCTTATAGAGTACTTC. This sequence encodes CASSLVRTGLIEYF.

The CDR3 DNA is TGTGCCAGCAGCAACTTTGGGACAGGGGGCTCCTACGAGCAGTACTTC. It encodes CASSNFGTGGSYEQYF. This chain uses TRBV21-1 with TRBJ2-7; TRBD1, the table's D call, lacks a check against the DNA. TRBV21-1 is listed as a pseudogene. CDR3 length: 16 residues.

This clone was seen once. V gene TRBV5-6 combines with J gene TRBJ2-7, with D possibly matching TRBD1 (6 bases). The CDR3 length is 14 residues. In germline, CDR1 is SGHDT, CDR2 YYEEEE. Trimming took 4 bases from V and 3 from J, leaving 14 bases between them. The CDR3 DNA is TGTGCCAGCAGCCCCGGACAGTCAAACTACGAGCAGTACTTC. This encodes CASSPGQSNYEQYF.

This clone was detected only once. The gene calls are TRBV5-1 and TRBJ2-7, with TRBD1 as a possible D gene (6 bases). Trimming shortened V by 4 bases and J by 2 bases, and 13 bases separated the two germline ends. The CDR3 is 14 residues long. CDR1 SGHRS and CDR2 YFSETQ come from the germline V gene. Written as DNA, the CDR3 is TGCGCCAGCAGCCGCCGACAGGACCCCTACGAGCAGTACTTC. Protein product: CASSRRQDPYEQYF.

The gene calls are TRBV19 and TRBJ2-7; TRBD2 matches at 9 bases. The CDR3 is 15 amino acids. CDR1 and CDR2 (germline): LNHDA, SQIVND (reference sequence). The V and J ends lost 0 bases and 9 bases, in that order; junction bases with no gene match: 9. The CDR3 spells CASSIDGASGGSQYF. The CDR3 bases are TGTGCCAGTAGTATAGATGGTGCCAGCGGGGGGTCGCAGTACTTC.

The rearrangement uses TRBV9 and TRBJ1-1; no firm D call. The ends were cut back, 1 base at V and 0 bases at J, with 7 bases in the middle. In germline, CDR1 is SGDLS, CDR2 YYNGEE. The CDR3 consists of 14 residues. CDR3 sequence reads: CASSVQAMNTEAFF. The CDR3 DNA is TGTGCCAGCAGCGTACAGGCTATGAACACTGAAGCTTTCTTT.

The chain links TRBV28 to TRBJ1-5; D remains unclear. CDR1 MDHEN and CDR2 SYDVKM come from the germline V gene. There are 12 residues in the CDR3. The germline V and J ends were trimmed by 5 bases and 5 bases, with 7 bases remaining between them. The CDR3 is CASSLRDQPQHF. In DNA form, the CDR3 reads TGTGCCAGCAGTCTCAGAGATCAGCCCCAGCATTTT.

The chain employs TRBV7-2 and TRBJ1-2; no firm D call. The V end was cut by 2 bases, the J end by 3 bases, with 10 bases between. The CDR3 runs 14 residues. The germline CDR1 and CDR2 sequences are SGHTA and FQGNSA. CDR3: CASSLKGYDYGYTF. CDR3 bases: TGTGCCAGCAGCTTAAAGGGATACGACTATGGCTACACCTTC.

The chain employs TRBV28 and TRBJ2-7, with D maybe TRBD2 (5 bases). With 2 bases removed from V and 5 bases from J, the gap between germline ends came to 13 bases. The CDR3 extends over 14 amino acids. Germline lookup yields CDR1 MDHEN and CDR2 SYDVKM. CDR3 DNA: TGTGCCAGCAGTTTACCCTCGAGGGTCCACGAGCAGTACTTC. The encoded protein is CASSLPSRVHEQYF.

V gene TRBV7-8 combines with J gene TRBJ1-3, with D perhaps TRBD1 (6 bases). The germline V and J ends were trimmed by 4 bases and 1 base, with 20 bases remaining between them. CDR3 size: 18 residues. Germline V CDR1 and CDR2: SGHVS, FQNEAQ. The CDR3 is CASSSRGAGQSSGNTIYF. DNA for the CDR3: TGTGCCAGCAGCTCCCGGGGGGCAGGGCAATCTTCTGGAAACACCATATATTTT.

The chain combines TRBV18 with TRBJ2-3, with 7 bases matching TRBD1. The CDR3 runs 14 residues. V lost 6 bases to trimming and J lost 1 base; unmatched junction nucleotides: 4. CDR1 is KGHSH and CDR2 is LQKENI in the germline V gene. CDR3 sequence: CASSTGQGTDTQYF. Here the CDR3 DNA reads TGTGCCAGCTCTACCGGACAGGGCACAGATACGCAGTATTTT.

CDR3 DNA sequence: TGTGCCTGGAATAGGGCGGGAGGACCCTACGAGCAGTACTTC. It encodes CAWNRAGGPYEQYF. J is TRBJ2-7 and V is TRBV30, with 8 bases fitting TRBD2. Unmatched junction bases numbered 7, after V lost 4 bases and J lost 2 bases. Germline V gives CDR1 GTSNPN, CDR2 SVGIG (reference sequence). The CDR3 loop spans 14 amino acids.

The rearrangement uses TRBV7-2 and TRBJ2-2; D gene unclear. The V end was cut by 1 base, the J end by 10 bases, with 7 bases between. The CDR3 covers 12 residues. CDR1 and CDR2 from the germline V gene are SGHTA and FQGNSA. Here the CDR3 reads CASSLGAPELFF. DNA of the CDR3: TGTGCCAGCAGCTTAGGAGCTCCGGAGCTGTTTTTT.

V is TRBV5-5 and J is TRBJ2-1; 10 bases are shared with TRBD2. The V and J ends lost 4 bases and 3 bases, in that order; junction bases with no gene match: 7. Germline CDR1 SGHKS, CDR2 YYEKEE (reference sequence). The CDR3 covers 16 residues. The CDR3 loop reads CASSPAGGGFYNEQFF. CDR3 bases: TGTGCCAGCAGCCCAGCGGGGGGGGGATTCTACAATGAGCAGTTCTTC.

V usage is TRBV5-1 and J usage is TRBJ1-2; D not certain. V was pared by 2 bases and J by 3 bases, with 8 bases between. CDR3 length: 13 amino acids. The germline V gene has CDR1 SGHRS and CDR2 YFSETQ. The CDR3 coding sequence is TGCGCCAGCAGCTTTAACACCGACTATGGCTACACCTTC. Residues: CASSFNTDYGYTF.

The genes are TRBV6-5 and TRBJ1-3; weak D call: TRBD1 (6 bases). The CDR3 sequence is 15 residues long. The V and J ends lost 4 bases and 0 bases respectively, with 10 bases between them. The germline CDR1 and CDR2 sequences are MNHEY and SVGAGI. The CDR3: CASSSDRSSGNTIYF. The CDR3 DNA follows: TGTGCCAGCAGTTCCGACAGGTCCTCTGGAAACACCATATATTTT.

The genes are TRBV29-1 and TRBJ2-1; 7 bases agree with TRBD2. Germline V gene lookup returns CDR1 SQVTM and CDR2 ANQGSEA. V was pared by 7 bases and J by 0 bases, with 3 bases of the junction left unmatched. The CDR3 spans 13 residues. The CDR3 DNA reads TGCAGCGCAGCGGGGAACTCCTACAATGAGCAGTTCTTC. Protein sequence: CSAAGNSYNEQFF.

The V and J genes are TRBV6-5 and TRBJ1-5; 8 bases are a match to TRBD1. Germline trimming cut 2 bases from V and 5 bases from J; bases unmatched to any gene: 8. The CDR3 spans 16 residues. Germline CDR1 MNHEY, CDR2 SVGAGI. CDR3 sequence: CASSYPTGTGDQPQHF. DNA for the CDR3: TGTGCCAGCAGTTACCCTACCGGGACAGGAGATCAGCCCCAGCATTTT.

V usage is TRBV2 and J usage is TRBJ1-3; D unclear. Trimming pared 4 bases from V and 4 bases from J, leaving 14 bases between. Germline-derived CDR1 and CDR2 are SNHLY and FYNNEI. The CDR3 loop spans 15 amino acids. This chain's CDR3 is CASSAGLLGGNTIYF. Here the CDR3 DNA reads TGTGCCAGCAGTGCCGGACTTCTAGGGGGAAACACCATATATTTT.

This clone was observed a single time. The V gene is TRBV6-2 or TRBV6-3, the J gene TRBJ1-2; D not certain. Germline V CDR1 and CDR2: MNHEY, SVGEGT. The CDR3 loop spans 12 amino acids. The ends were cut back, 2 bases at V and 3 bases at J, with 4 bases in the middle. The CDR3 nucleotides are TGTGCCAGCAGTTACGACGACTATGGCTACACCTTC. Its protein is CASSYDDYGYTF.

The CDR3 sequence is CASSEYRGVYEQYF. DNA for the CDR3: TGTGCCAGCAGTGAATATAGGGGGGTGTACGAGCAGTACTTC. The rearrangement links TRBV6-1 to TRBJ2-7; D is tentatively TRBD1 or TRBD2 (6 bases each). V lost 2 bases and J 4 bases, leaving 12 bases between the germline ends. The CDR3 runs 14 residues. Germline V gene sequence: CDR1 MNHNS, CDR2 SASEGT.

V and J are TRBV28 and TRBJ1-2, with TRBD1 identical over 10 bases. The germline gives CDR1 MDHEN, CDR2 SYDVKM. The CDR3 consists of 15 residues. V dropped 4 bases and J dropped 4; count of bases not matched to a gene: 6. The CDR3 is CASSSPTGGGYGYTF. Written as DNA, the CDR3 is TGTGCCAGCAGTTCCCCGACAGGGGGCGGCTATGGCTACACCTTC.

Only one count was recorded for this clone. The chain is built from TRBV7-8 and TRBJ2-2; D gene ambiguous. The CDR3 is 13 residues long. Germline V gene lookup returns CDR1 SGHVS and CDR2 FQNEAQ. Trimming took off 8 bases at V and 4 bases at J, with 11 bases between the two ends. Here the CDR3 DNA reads TGTGCCAGCGGACCAGGAGCCACCGGGGAGCTGTTTTTT. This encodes CASGPGATGELFF.

The CDR3 region is CASSPRGETSPQPQHF. CDR3 in DNA: TGTGCCAGCTCACCACGGGGCGAAACTTCCCCCCAGCCCCAGCATTTT. The rearrangement uses TRBV18 and TRBJ1-5; D is perhaps TRBD1 (5 bases). Per the germline V gene, CDR1 is KGHSH and CDR2 is LQKENI. CDR3 length: 16 residues. Trimming pared 1 base from V and 7 bases from J, leaving 17 bases between.

CDR3 loop: CASRRQGNTEAFF. DNA of the CDR3: TGTGCCAGCAGAAGACAGGGGAACACTGAAGCTTTCTTT. The chain carries TRBV28 and TRBJ1-1, with 7 bases aligning to TRBD1. Germline assignment: CDR1 MDHEN and CDR2 SYDVKM. The CDR3 consists of 13 residues. J was trimmed by 1 base and V by 6 bases; bases with no gene match: 2.

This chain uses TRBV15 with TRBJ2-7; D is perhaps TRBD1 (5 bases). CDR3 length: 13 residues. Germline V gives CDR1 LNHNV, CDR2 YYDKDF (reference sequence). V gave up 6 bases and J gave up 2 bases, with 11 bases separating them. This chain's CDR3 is CATRNTGTYEQYF. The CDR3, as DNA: TGTGCCACCAGAAACACAGGTACCTACGAGCAGTACTTC.